The 13 T cell receptor beta chains given below trace back to one sample, sequenced in a study of PD-1 and CTLA-4 blockade in melanoma. Produced via immunoSEQ multiplex PCR; TCRdb's table is partial and in-frame only. The sample yields tens of thousands of clones, approximately 90% seen once. Sequencing was performed on CD8+ T cells from peripheral blood, taken from a patient given anti-PD-1 treatment. All receptors come from a human donor with melanoma.

In this sample, this clone turned up once. The rearrangement joins TRBV5-4 to TRBJ2-3, with TRBD1 matching over 9 bases. The length of the CDR3 is 14 residues. Per the germline V gene, CDR1 is SGHNT and CDR2 is YYREEE (reference sequence). Trimming cost V 2 bases and J 5 bases; bases outside gene matches: 3. The CDR3 reads CASSFRDREDTQYF. The CDR3 DNA sequence: TGTGCCAGCAGCTTCCGGGACAGGGAAGATACGCAGTATTTT.

By share of the sample, this clone is medium-sized. CDR3 residues: CASSEWGGNYGYTF. The CDR3, as DNA: TGTGCCAGCAGTGAATGGGGAGGGAACTATGGCTACACCTTC. The rearrangement joins TRBV25-1 to TRBJ1-2; the D is unclear. The CDR3 is 14 residues long. Trimming stripped 1 base from V and 2 bases from J, with 8 bases between. Germline loops: CDR1 MGHDK, CDR2 SYGVNS.

As DNA, the CDR3 is TGTGCCAGCAGCCCAATCATTGGACAGCCGAACACTGAAGCTTTCTTT. This encodes CASSPIIGQPNTEAFF. V and J are TRBV3-1 (or the pseudogene TRBV3-2) and TRBJ1-1; the D gene is possibly TRBD1 (6 bases). There are 16 residues in the CDR3. Per germline, CDR1 LGHDT and CDR2 YNNKEL (reference sequence). V was shortened by 4 bases and J by 1 base, with 16 bases between the two germline ends.

This clone has a single count. This rearrangement joins TRBV12-5 to TRBJ2-3; 14 nucleotides agree with TRBD2. The CDR3 totals 17 residues. Germline CDR1 reads LGHNT; CDR2 reads FRNRAP. The V segment lost 6 bases and the J segment 4 bases; nucleotides outside the gene matches: 9. CDR3 DNA: TGTGCTAGTGGCCACGGACTAGCGGGAGGAGTTTCAGATACGCAGTATTTT. This sequence encodes CASGHGLAGGVSDTQYF. Filled out from reference TRBV12-5 and TRBJ2-3, the complete variable domain reads DARVTQTPRHKVTEMGQEVTMRCQPILGHNTVFWYRQTMMQGLELLAYFRNRAPLDDSGMPKDRFSAEMPDATLATLKIQPSEPRDSAVYFCASGHGLAGGVSDTQYFGPGTRLTVL.

This clone was seen a single time. V and J are TRBV5-5 and TRBJ1-2; D might be TRBD1 (5 bases). The germline V gene has CDR1 SGHKS and CDR2 YYEKEE (reference sequence). There are 14 residues in the CDR3. Trimming cost V 2 bases and J 7 bases, with 15 bases left between them. DNA of the CDR3: TGTGCCAGCAGCTTTAAAGGGGATACGTTTGGCTACACCTTC. Translation: CASSFKGDTFGYTF.

This chain uses TRBV27 with TRBJ2-7; D is possibly TRBD1 (5 bases). Germline CDR1 and CDR2: MNHEY and SMNVEV (reference sequence). V was clipped by 7 bases and J by 4 bases, with 14 bases between them. The CDR3 sequence is 13 residues long. The CDR3: CASTPGQGYEQYF. CDR3 bases: TGTGCCAGCACCCCGGGTCAGGGTTACGAGCAGTACTTC.

The genes are TRBV6-1 and TRBJ1-6; TRBD1 agrees at 10 bases. CDR3 length: 16 amino acids. With V trimmed by 2 bases and J by 10 bases, 8 bases remained unmatched. Looked up from germline, CDR1 is MNHNS and CDR2 is SASEGT. The CDR3 DNA is TGTGCCAGCAGTGAATTAACGGGACAGGGGAACTCACCCCTCCACTTT. It yields the protein CASSELTGQGNSPLHF.

This clone was detected once. V usage is TRBV7-2 and J usage is TRBJ2-1; D possibly corresponds to TRBD1 (8 bases). The CDR3 covers 14 residues. The germline V gene has CDR1 SGHTA and CDR2 FQGNSA. V lost 4 bases and J lost 7, with 14 bases in between. CDR3 protein: CASSSTGGVNEQFF. The CDR3 bases are TGTGCCAGCAGCTCCACAGGGGGGGTAAATGAGCAGTTCTTC.

This rearrangement joins TRBV30 to TRBJ1-4; TRBD1 aligns across 9 bases. The germline V gene encodes CDR1 GTSNPN and CDR2 SVGIG (reference sequence). CDR3 length: 17 residues. The V and J ends lost 6 bases and 3 bases, in that order; junction bases with no gene match: 14. The CDR3 loop reads CACLPGQGGSANEKLFF. The CDR3 DNA sequence: TGTGCCTGCCTTCCGGGACAGGGAGGCTCGGCTAATGAAAAACTGTTTTTT. Based on the CDR3 plus reference TRBV30 and TRBJ1-4, the full variable domain is SQTIHQWPATLVQPVGSPLSLECTVEGTSNPNLYWYRQAAGRGLQLLFYSVGIGQISSEVPQNLSASRPQDRQFILSSKKLLLSDSGFYLCACLPGQGGSANEKLFFGSGTQLSVL.

The rearrangement joins TRBV27 to TRBJ2-3, with unresolved D. The CDR3 has 12 residues. The germline V gene encodes CDR1 MNHEY and CDR2 SMNVEV (reference sequence). With 4 bases removed from V and 2 bases from J, the gap between germline ends came to 4 bases. The CDR3 loop reads CASSSTTDTQYF. The DNA of the CDR3 is TGTGCCAGCAGTTCCACCACAGATACGCAGTATTTT.

The chain recombines TRBV7-9 with TRBJ2-2; 10 bases are a match to TRBD1. Trimming cost V 2 bases and J 6 bases; bases outside gene matches: 6. Germline loops: CDR1 SEHNR, CDR2 FQNEAQ (reference sequence). This CDR3 is 16 amino acids long. CDR3 coding DNA: TGTGCCAGCAGCTTATTGACAGGGGGCAAATCCGGGGAGCTGTTTTTT. It specifies CASSLLTGGKSGELFF.

The rearrangement uses TRBV5-8 and TRBJ2-1, with D perhaps TRBD2 (5 bases). This CDR3 is built from 15 residues. V was pared by 4 bases and J by 4 bases, with 15 bases between. Germline CDR1 reads SGHTS; CDR2 reads YDEGEE. The CDR3, as DNA: TGTGCCAGCAGCCGGAGAAATGAGGGATACAATGAGCAGTTCTTC. Translation: CASSRRNEGYNEQFF.

The CDR3 sequence: CATSSRTGQSLGNEQFF. Here the CDR3 DNA reads TGTGCCACCAGCTCAAGGACAGGTCAGTCGTTAGGCAATGAGCAGTTCTTC. This chain uses TRBV15 with TRBJ2-1; TRBD1 matches at 7 bases. The CDR3 runs to 17 residues. Germline assignment: CDR1 LNHNV and CDR2 YYDKDF (reference sequence). The ends lost 5 bases at V and 6 bases at J; junction bases unmatched: 16. The full variable domain, in which reference TRBV15 and TRBJ2-1 provide the parts outside the CDR3, is DAMVIQNPRYQVTQFGKPVTLSCSQTLNHNVMYWYQQKSSQAPKLLFHYYDKDFNNEADTPDNFQSRRPNTSFCFLDIRSPGLGDTAMYLCATSSRTGQSLGNEQFFGPGTRLTVL.